A selection of T cell receptor beta chains follows, all from one sample in a study of blood T cell repertoires in COVID-19. Clones were read by immunoSEQ multiplex PCR, and TCRdb kept only the in-frame ones, dropping some. The sample lists approximately 240,000 clones, 80% to 85% occurring once. Sequences were obtained from peripheral blood. The receptors originated from a woman in her 30s who had recovered from COVID-19. The CDR3 runs from the conserved cysteine through the conserved F or W. A D gene is named only where the DNA matches it firmly. Clone size is given for some rows only: seen once, a few or many times, or a class if the clone is expanded.

d_call j_call clone_size v_call cdr3_nt cdr3_aa
NA TRBJ1-2 few TRBV16 TGTGCCAGCAGCCAATCGGTACAGGCAAAGACCTTC CASSQSVQAKTF
NA TRBJ2-7 NA TRBV3-1/TRBV3-2 TGTGCCAGCAGCCAAGTATTGTGGGCAGGGGCCGAGCAGTACTTC CASSQVLWAGAEQYF
TRBD1 TRBJ2-4 NA TRBV11-3 TGTGCCAGCAGCCCTTCCGGGACAGGGAGAAACATTCAGTACTTC CASSPSGTGRNIQYF
TRBD1 TRBJ2-3 NA TRBV7-6 TGTGCCAGCAGCTTAACCCCCGGGACAGGGGGCCGTACAGATACGCAGTATTTT CASSLTPGTGGRTDTQYF
TRBD1 TRBJ1-2 once TRBV19 TGTGCCAGTAGTACAAGACAGGGGCTATTTTATTATGGCTACACCTTC CASSTRQGLFYYGYTF
NA TRBJ1-1 few TRBV7-8 TGTGCCAGCAGCTTAGCCGCAGGTTGGGGGGTGAACACTGAAGCTTTCTTT CASSLAAGWGVNTEAFF
NA TRBJ2-7 NA TRBV3-1/TRBV3-2 TGTGCCAGCAGCCAAAGTGGGAGTAGAAAGGAGCAGTACTTC CASSQSGSRKEQYF
TRBD1 TRBJ1-4 NA TRBV7-9 TGTGCCAGCAGCTCCGCTGGACAGGGCTTAAATGAAAAACTGTTTTTT CASSSAGQGLNEKLFF
TRBD2 TRBJ2-7 few TRBV27 TGTGCCAGCAGTCCCCTAGCGGGAGGGCAATACGAGCAGTACTTC CASSPLAGGQYEQYF
NA TRBJ2-1 NA TRBV10-1 TGCGCCAGCAGTATGCTCCGGGACTTGAGCTCCTACAATGAGCAGTTCTTC CASSMLRDLSSYNEQFF
TRBD1 TRBJ1-1 once TRBV11-1 TGTGCCAGCAGCTTTACAGGGGACACTGAAGCTTTCTTT CASSFTGDTEAFF
TRBD2 TRBJ2-1 NA TRBV2 TGTGCCAGCAGGGACTTAGGGCGGGAGCTCTACAATGAGCAGTTCTTC CASRDLGRELYNEQFF
NA TRBJ2-1 once TRBV9 TGTGCCAGCAGCTCCCGTTCTAGCCCGACCCACAATGAGCAGTTCTTC CASSSRSSPTHNEQFF
TRBD1 TRBJ2-2 NA TRBV10-3 TGTGCCATCAGTGAAGGGGGCCTCGGGAAGAGAAATACGAACACCGGGGAGCTGTTTTTT CAISEGGLGKRNTNTGELFF
NA TRBJ2-3 NA TRBV6-5 TGTGCCAGCAGTTACTCAGGCGGGATTAGCACAGATACGCAGTATTTT CASSYSGGISTDTQYF
NA TRBJ1-6 NA TRBV28 TGTGCCAGCAGTTTAGACCGGGATTCACCCCTCCACTTT CASSLDRDSPLHF
TRBD2 TRBJ2-5 NA TRBV6-2/TRBV6-3 TGTGCCAGCAGTCTCGACCGAGCGGGAGCAGAGACCCAGTACTTC CASSLDRAGAETQYF
NA TRBJ2-1 many TRBV19 TGTGCCAGTAGTATACTGCGGGCCTCTAAAACTTACAATGAGCAGTTCTTC CASSILRASKTYNEQFF
NA TRBJ2-4 many TRBV18 TGTGCCAGCTCACCCACCCCAGGGGACATTCAGTACTTC CASSPTPGDIQYF
NA TRBJ1-2 NA TRBV20-1 TGCAGTGCTAGTACAGGGAACTATGGCTACACCTTC CSASTGNYGYTF
TRBD1 TRBJ1-1 NA TRBV25-1 TGTGCCAGCAGTGTAGTCCAGGGGGGGAACACTGAAGCTTTCTTT CASSVVQGGNTEAFF
TRBD1 TRBJ1-4 NA TRBV19 TGTGCCAGTAGTGCGGACAGGGGGCAAGAAAAACTGTTTTTT CASSADRGQEKLFF
NA TRBJ1-3 few TRBV19 TGTGCCAGTAGTATGGCAGGATTCTCTGGAAACACCATATATTTT CASSMAGFSGNTIYF
NA TRBJ1-1 NA TRBV12-3/TRBV12-4 TGTGCCAGCAGCCGACCGGGGAGTGAAGCTTTCTTT CASSRPGSEAFF
TRBD2 TRBJ2-1 NA TRBV13 TGTGCCAGCAGCCCCTCCGGGACTAGCGGGACTTACAATGAGCAGTTCTTC CASSPSGTSGTYNEQFF
NA TRBJ1-3 NA TRBV9 TGTGCCAGCAGCTCATCCCGGGTCCACTCTGGAAACACCATATATTTT CASSSSRVHSGNTIYF
TRBD1 TRBJ1-5 NA TRBV6-1 TGTGCCAGCAGTGAATTGACAGGGGGCGAAAATCAGCCCCAGCATTTT CASSELTGGENQPQHF
NA TRBJ2-7 NA TRBV15 TGTGCCACCAGCAGAGATGATGGGGCGGAATTCTACGAGCAGTACTTC CATSRDDGAEFYEQYF
NA TRBJ1-2 once TRBV5-1 TGCGCCAGCAGCTTGGAGGAGTTGGGTGGCTACACCTTC CASSLEELGGYTF
TRBD1 TRBJ1-3 NA TRBV5-1 TGCGCCAGCGGCCAGGGGGCAGGAAACACCATATATTTT CASGQGAGNTIYF
TRBD1 TRBJ1-2 NA TRBV5-4 TGTGCCAGCAGCTTGGCGCGGGACAGACTGACGGCTAACTATGGCTACACCTTC CASSLARDRLTANYGYTF
TRBD1 TRBJ2-7 few TRBV7-2 TGTGCCAGCAGCTTATCGACAGGGGGAAGGAGCTCCTACGAGCAGTACTTC CASSLSTGGRSSYEQYF
NA TRBJ1-2 NA TRBV6-5 TGTGCCAGCAGCGCCCAGGACTATGGCTACACCTTC CASSAQDYGYTF
NA TRBJ2-3 NA TRBV24-1 TGTGCCACCAGTGATTTGGGGGGCCCAGATACGCAGTATTTT CATSDLGGPDTQYF
NA TRBJ1-1 few TRBV28 TGTGCCAGCAGTGGAGAAGGGTGGGGCAGGGAGAACACTGAAGCTTTCTTT CASSGEGWGRENTEAFF
NA TRBJ1-2 NA TRBV30 TGTGCCTGGGCAGGGAATGCCAACTATGGCTACACCTTC CAWAGNANYGYTF
TRBD2 TRBJ2-2 NA TRBV15 TGTGCCACCAGCAGCGGGACTAGCGGGAGACCCGGGGAGCTGTTTTTT CATSSGTSGRPGELFF
NA TRBJ2-2 NA TRBV6-2/TRBV6-3 TGTGCCAGCAGTATTGACTTACCCGCCGGGGAGCTGTTTTTT CASSIDLPAGELFF
NA TRBJ2-7 NA TRBV7-2 TGTGCCAGCAGCTTACAGGGTCTATATTCCTACGAGCAGTACTTC CASSLQGLYSYEQYF
NA TRBJ2-7 NA TRBV12-3/TRBV12-4 TGTGCCAGCAGTTTAGTGTCTCCCGAGCAGTACTTC CASSLVSPEQYF
TRBD1 TRBJ1-3 NA TRBV9 TGTGCCAGCAGCGCCGAGGGGGCCACTGGAAACACCATATATTTT CASSAEGATGNTIYF
NA TRBJ1-5 NA TRBV5-1 TGCGCCAGCAGCTTGACGGGGTGGGCCAATCAGCCCCAGCATTTT CASSLTGWANQPQHF
NA TRBJ2-2 NA TRBV5-1 TGCGCCAGCAGCTTGGGGACAGATCGAATCACCGGGGAGCTGTTTTTT CASSLGTDRITGELFF
NA TRBJ2-5 NA TRBV24-1 TGTGCCACCTGGGGGGGCCTTCCAGGAGAGACCCAGTACTTC CATWGGLPGETQYF
TRBD2 TRBJ2-3 NA TRBV4-2 TGTGCCAGCAGCCACGGACTAGCGGGAGGGGTCCCAGATACGCAGTATTTT CASSHGLAGGVPDTQYF
NA TRBJ2-7 NA TRBV5-1 TGCGCCAGCAGCTTGTGGCCCCAGGGCAGAAACTACGAGCAGTACTTC CASSLWPQGRNYEQYF
TRBD1 TRBJ2-1 NA TRBV7-3 TGTGCCAGCAGCTCCGGGACAGATTACAATGAGCAGTTCTTC CASSSGTDYNEQFF
TRBD2 TRBJ2-5 NA TRBV5-1 TGCGCCAGCAGCTGGGGACTAGCGGGAGTCAGGTTCGGGGAAGAGACCCAGTACTTC CASSWGLAGVRFGEETQYF